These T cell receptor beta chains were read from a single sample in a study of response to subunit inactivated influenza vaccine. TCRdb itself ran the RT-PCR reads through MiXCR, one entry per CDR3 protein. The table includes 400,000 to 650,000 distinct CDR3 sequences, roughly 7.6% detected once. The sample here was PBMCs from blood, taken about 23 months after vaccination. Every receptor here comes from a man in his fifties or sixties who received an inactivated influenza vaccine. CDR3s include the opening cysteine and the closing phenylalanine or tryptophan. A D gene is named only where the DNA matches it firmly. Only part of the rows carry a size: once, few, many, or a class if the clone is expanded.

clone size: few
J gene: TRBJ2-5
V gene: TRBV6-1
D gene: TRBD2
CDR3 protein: CASRVAPLLAGGRETQYF
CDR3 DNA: TGTGCCAGCCGTGTCGCCCCTCTACTAGCGGGGGGGCGAGAGACCCAGTACTTC

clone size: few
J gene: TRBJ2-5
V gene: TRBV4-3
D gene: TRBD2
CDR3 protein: CASSQHSGGLQNQETQYF
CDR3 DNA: TGCGCCAGCAGCCAGCATAGCGGGGGCCTCCAGAACCAAGAGACCCAGTACTTC

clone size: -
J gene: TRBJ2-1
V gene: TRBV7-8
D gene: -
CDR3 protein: CASSLRRFWAGNEQFF
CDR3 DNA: TGTGCCAGCAGCTTGCGCAGGTTTTGGGCAGGGAATGAGCAGTTCTTC

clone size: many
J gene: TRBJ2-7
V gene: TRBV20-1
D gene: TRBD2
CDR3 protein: CSARDPGLAYSLYEQYF
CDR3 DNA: TGCAGTGCTAGAGATCCAGGACTAGCTTATTCTCTTTACGAGCAGTACTTC

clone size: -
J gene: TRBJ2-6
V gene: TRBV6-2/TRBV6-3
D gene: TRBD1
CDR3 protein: CASSRNPGTGGYGGANVLTF
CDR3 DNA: TGTGCCAGCAGTAGGAACCCCGGGACAGGGGGGTACGGTGGGGCCAACGTCCTGACTTTC

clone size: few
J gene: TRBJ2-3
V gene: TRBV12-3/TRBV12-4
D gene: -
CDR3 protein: CASSNGGARDTQYF
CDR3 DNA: TGTGCCAGCTCCAATGGGGGGGCCCGGGATACGCAGTATTTT

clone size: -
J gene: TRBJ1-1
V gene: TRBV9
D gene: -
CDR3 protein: CASSGTGGSEAFF
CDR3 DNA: TGTGCCAGCAGCGGGACCGGGGGGAGTGAAGCTTTCTTT

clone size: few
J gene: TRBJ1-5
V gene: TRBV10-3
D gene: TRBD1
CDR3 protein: CAISESNSGGSNQPQHF
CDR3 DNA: TGTGCCATCAGTGAGTCGAATTCAGGGGGTAGCAATCAGCCCCAGCATTTT

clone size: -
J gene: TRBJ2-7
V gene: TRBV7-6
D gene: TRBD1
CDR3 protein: CASSYGQGSNEQYF
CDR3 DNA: TGTGCCAGCAGCTACGGACAGGGTTCCAACGAGCAGTACTTC

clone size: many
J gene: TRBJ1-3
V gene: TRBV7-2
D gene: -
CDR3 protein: CASSLVHSAGNTIYF
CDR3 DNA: TGTGCCAGCAGCTTAGTCCACAGTGCTGGAAACACCATATATTTT

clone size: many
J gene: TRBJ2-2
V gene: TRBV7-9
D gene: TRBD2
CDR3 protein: CASSLGAGGDTGELFF
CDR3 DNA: TGTGCCAGCAGCTTAGGAGCGGGAGGAGACACCGGGGAGCTGTTTTTT

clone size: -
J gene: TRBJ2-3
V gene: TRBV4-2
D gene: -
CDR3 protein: CASSQDRKGVNTDTQYF
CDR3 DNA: TGTGCCAGCAGCCAAGATCGAAAGGGGGTGAACACAGATACGCAGTATTTT

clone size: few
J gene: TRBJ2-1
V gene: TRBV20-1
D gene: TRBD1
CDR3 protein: CSVRDREQFF
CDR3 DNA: TGCAGTGTACGGGACAGGGAGCAGTTCTTC

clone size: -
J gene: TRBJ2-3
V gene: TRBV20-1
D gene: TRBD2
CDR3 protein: CSAAGTSGVSTDTQYF
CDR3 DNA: TGCAGTGCTGCCGGGACTAGCGGGGTTAGCACAGATACGCAGTATTTT

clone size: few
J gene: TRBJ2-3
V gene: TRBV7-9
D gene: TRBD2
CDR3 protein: CASSLSSGSGDTQYF
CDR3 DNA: TGTGCCAGCAGCTTATCTAGCGGGAGCGGTGATACGCAGTATTTT

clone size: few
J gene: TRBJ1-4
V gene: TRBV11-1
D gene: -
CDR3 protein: CASSLGRVWDATNEKLFF
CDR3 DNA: TGTGCCAGCAGCTTAGGGAGGGTATGGGACGCAACTAATGAAAAACTGTTTTTT

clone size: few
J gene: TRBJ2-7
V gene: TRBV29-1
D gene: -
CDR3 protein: CSVNNIMGEQYF
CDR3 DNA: TGCAGCGTCAACAATATTATGGGGGAGCAGTACTTC

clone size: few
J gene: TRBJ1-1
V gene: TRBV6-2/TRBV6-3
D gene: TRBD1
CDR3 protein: CASTATGRVTEAFF
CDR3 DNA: TGTGCCAGCACCGCGACAGGGCGAGTCACTGAAGCTTTCTTT

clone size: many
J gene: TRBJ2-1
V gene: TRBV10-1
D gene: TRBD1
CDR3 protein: CASSEGDRGYEQFF
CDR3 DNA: TGCGCCAGCAGTGAGGGTGACAGGGGATATGAGCAGTTCTTC

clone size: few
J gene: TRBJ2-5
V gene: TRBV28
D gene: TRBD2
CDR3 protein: CASSLGREGRGTQYF
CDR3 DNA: TGTGCCAGCAGTTTGGGCAGGGAGGGAAGGGGGACCCAGTACTTC

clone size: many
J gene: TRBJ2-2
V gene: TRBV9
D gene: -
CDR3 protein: CASSVDPTGELFF
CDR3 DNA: TGTGCCAGCAGCGTAGACCCTACCGGGGAGCTGTTTTTT

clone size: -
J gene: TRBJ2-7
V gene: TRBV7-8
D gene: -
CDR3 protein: CASSLRGTTGEQYF
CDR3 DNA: TGTGCCAGCAGCTTAAGGGGGACAACGGGGGAGCAGTACTTC

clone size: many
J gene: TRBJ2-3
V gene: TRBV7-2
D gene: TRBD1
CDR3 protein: CASSNSGGTQYF
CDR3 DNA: TGTGCCAGCAGCAATTCAGGGGGCACGCAGTATTTT

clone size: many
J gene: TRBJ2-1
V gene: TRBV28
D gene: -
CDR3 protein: CASSLLYYQTANEQFF
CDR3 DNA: TGTGCCAGCAGTTTATTATACTACCAAACTGCAAATGAGCAGTTCTTC

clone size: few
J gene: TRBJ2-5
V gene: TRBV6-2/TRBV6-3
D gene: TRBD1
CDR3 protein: CASSSPGQGQETQYF
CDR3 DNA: TGTGCCAGCAGTTCCCCGGGACAGGGGCAAGAGACCCAGTACTTC

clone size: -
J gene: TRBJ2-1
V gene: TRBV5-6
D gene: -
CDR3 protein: CASSPARTAYNEQFF
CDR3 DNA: TGTGCCAGCAGCCCGGCTAGGACGGCCTACAATGAGCAGTTCTTC

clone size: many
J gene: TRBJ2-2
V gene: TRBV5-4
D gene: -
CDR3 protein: CASSSKNTGELFF
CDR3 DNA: TGTGCCAGCAGCTCAAAAAACACCGGGGAGCTGTTTTTT

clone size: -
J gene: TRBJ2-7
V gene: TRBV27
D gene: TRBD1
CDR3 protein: CASSPISRTGDAYEQYF
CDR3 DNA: TGTGCCAGCAGCCCTATCTCCCGGACAGGGGACGCCTACGAGCAGTACTTC

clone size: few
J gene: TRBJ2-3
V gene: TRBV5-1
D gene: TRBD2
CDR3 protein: CASSSGNGRAFRTDTQYF
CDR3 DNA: TGCGCCAGCAGCTCCGGAAACGGGAGGGCCTTTCGCACAGATACGCAGTATTTT

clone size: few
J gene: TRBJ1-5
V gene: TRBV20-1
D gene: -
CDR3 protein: CSAGSPGNNQPQHF
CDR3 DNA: TGCAGTGCTGGGTCCCCGGGGAACAATCAGCCCCAGCATTTT

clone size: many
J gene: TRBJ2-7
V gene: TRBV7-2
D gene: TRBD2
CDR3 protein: CASSFRLAESYEQYF
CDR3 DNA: TGTGCCAGCAGCTTTCGACTAGCGGAATCCTACGAGCAGTACTTC

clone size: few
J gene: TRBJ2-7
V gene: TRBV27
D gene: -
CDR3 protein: CASSGSVEGVEQYF
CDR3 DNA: TGTGCCAGCAGTGGTTCAGTCGAGGGGGTCGAGCAGTACTTC

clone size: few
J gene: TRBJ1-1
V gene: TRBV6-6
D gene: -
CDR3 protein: CASRTRRDQEAFF
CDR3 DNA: TGTGCCAGCAGGACTCGCCGGGACCAAGAAGCTTTCTTT

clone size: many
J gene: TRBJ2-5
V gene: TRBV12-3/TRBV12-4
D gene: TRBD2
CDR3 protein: CASSRTSGQETQYF
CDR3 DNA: TGTGCCAGCAGTCGGACTAGCGGTCAAGAGACCCAGTACTTC

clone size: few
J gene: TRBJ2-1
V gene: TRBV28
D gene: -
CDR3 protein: CASSPGAISYNEQFF
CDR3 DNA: TGTGCCAGCAGTCCCGGGGCCATCTCCTACAATGAGCAGTTCTTC

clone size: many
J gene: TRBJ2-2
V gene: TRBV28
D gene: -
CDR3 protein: CASSSPDPSTGELFF
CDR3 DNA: TGTGCCAGCAGTTCCCCGGACCCTTCCACCGGGGAGCTGTTTTTT

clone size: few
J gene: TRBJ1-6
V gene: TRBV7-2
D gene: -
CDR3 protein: CASSYRDLGPLHF
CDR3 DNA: TGTGCCAGCAGTTACAGGGACCTAGGGCCCCTCCACTTT

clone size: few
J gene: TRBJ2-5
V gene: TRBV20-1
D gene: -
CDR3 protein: CSLKEGQETQYF
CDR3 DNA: TGCAGCCTCAAGGAGGGCCAAGAGACCCAGTACTTC

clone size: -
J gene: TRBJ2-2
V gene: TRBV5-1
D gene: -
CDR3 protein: CASSRDRHSGSGELFF
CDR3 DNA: TGCGCCAGCAGCAGGGACCGGCACTCAGGCTCCGGGGAGCTGTTTTTT

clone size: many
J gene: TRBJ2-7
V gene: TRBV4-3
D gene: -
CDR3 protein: CASSQSLDGNSYEQYF
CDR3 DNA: TGCGCCAGCAGCCAATCTCTGGACGGCAATTCCTACGAGCAGTACTTC

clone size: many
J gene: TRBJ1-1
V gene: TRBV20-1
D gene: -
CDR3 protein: CSARGTGMGTEAFF
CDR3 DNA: TGCAGTGCTCGGGGAACAGGGATGGGGACTGAAGCTTTCTTT

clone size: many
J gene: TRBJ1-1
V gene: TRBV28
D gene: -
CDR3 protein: CASIAEDTEAFF
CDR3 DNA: TGTGCCAGCATTGCGGAGGACACTGAAGCTTTCTTT

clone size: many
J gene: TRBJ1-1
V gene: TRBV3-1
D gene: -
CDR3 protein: CASSQGGATFAEAFF
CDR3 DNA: TGTGCCAGCAGCCAAGGGGGGGCTACGTTCGCTGAAGCTTTCTTT

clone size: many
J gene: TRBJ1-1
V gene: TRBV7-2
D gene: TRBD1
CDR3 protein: CASSAQQGAPTEAFF
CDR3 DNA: TGTGCCAGCAGCGCCCAACAGGGGGCCCCCACTGAAGCTTTCTTT

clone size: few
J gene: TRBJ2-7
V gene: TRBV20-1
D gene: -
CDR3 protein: CSARGNVDEQYF
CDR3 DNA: TGCAGTGCTAGAGGCAATGTCGACGAGCAGTACTTC

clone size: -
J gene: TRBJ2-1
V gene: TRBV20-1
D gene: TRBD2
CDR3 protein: CSAGAGRPPFF
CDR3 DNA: TGCAGTGCTGGGGCCGGGAGGCCGCCGTTCTTC

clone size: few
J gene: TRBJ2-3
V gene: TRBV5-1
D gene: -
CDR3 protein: CASSRLTTSQRTDTQYF
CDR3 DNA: TGCGCCAGCAGCCGGCTCACGACTTCTCAACGCACAGATACGCAGTATTTT

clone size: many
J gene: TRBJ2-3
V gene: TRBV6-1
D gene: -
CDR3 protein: CASTKSPAGVPDTQYF
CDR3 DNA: TGTGCCAGCACCAAGTCCCCTGCAGGGGTCCCAGATACGCAGTATTTT

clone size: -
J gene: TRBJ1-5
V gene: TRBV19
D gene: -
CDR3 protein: CASSKEHSNHPQHF
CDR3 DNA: TGTGCCAGTTCGAAGGAGCATAGCAATCATCCCCAGCATTTT

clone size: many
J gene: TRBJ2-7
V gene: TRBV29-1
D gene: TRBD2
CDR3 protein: CSVEDGGYGQYF
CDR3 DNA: TGCAGCGTTGAAGACGGGGGGTACGGGCAGTACTTC

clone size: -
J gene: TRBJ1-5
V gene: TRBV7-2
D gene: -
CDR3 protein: CASSLQAGEGNQPQHF
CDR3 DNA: TGTGCCAGCAGCTTACAAGCTGGGGAGGGAAATCAGCCCCAGCATTTT

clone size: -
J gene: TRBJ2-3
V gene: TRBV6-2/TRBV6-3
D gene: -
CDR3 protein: CASSPGSNTDTQYF
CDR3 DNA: TGTGCCAGCAGCCCCGGGAGCAACACAGATACGCAGTATTTT

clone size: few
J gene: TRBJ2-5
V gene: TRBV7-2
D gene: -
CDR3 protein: CASSYLAQAQETQYF
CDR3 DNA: TGTGCCAGCAGCTACCTCGCGCAGGCCCAAGAGACCCAGTACTTC

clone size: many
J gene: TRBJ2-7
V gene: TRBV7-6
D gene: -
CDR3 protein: CASSRLDRSYEQYF
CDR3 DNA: TGTGCCAGCAGCCGATTGGACAGATCCTACGAGCAGTACTTC